This T cell receptor beta chain emerged from a study of blood T cell repertoires in COVID-19. Generated by immunoSEQ multiplex PCR, the TCRdb table keeps only in-frame clones and is missing some. Of nearly 250,000 clones listed, around 89% are singletons. Individuals aged about 18 to 95 years were recruited from fewer than 30 US areas. Germline lookup yields CDR1 LNHDA and CDR2 SQIVND (reference sequence). The CDR3 spans 13 residues. V lost 6 bases and J lost 2, with 8 bases in between. The TCR was taken from a man aged 45-65 years who had been exposed to COVID-19. Specimen: PBMCs or T cells enriched from blood (not recorded which). The rearrangement links TRBV19 to TRBJ2-1; D is undetermined. The CDR3 spells CASSGGAYNEQFF. The CDR3 nucleotides are TGTGCCAGTAGCGGCGGAGCCTACAATGAGCAGTTCTTC.